The 23 T cell receptor beta chains in this list originate from one sample, sequenced in a study of vaccination effects on CD4 cells after COVID-19. The repertoire was sequenced with immunoSEQ multiplex PCR; TCRdb's copy has only in-frame clones and lacks some. Among 29,000 or so clones, 74% were seen once, and the ten largest hold 15% to 20%. Their antigens remain unidentified. Peptide-pool stimulation followed by sequencing identified expanded antigen-specific CD4+ clonotypes in the ViraFEST assay. Culturing for more than 9 days preceded CD4+ T cell isolation. Either the mRNA-1273 or the BNT162b2 vaccine was given to participants as two doses. Material: CD4+ T cells from PBMCs cultured with HCoV-OC43 spike peptides, obtained after COVID-19 vaccination. The subset here: HCoV-OC43 spike overlapping peptide pool stimulation. The receptor set was obtained from a human donor who received a COVID-19 vaccine.

The rearrangement uses TRBV5-8 and TRBJ2-1; 7 bases are a match to TRBD1. The germline V gene encodes CDR1 SGHTS and CDR2 YDEGEE. Trimming cost V 3 bases and J 2 bases; bases outside gene matches: 8. The CDR3 extends over 16 amino acids. The CDR3 is CASSSSRQGTYNEQFF. The CDR3 coding sequence is TGTGCCAGCAGCTCAAGCAGACAGGGAACCTACAATGAGCAGTTCTTC.

In this sample, this clone turned up a few times. The chain is built from TRBV24-1 and TRBJ2-2; unclear D gene. CDR3 length equals 12 residues. V shed 9 bases and J shed 4 bases, with 8 bases lying between them. In germline, CDR1 is KGHDR, CDR2 SFDVKD. The CDR3 region has the DNA TGTGCCACCGTGGGCAGCACCGGGGAGCTGTTTTTT. This gives the protein CATVGSTGELFF.

This chain links TRBV7-8 with TRBJ1-1, with no clear D. Germline V gene data show CDR1 as SGHVS and CDR2 as FQNEAQ. This CDR3 is built from 16 residues. The V end was cut by 5 bases, the J end by 4 bases, with 20 bases between. The CDR3 sequence: CASSPNGDWVVTEAFF. For the CDR3, the DNA is TGTGCCAGCAGCCCCAATGGAGATTGGGTGGTCACTGAAGCTTTCTTT.

The chain employs TRBV29-1 and TRBJ2-1; 13 bases line up with TRBD2. There are 13 residues in the CDR3. Germline V gene sequence: CDR1 SQVTM, CDR2 ANQGSEA. CDR3 loop: CRAGLAGKNEQFF. DNA of the CDR3: TGCAGGGCGGGACTAGCGGGAAAAAATGAGCAGTTCTTC.

This chain links TRBV3-1 (or the pseudogene TRBV3-2) with TRBJ2-2; unclear D gene. The V gene lost 7 bases and the J gene lost 5 bases, with 5 bases spanning the gap. The CDR3 runs to 11 residues. Germline CDR1 and CDR2: LGHDT and YNNKEL (reference sequence). This CDR3 reads CASTGTGELFF. CDR3 bases: TGTGCCAGCACCGGGACCGGGGAGCTGTTTTTT.

This chain connects TRBV10-1 to TRBJ2-7; perhaps TRBD2 as D (7 bases). V gave up 3 bases and J gave up 5 bases, with 17 bases separating them. Germline loops: CDR1 WNHNN, CDR2 SYGVQD (reference sequence). The CDR3 consists of 15 residues. CDR3 region: CASSEGGGFFHEQYF. CDR3 bases: TGCGCCAGCAGTGAAGGGGGGGGGTTTTTCCACGAGCAGTACTTC.

The J gene is TRBJ2-3, the V gene TRBV6-5; 7 bases are shared with TRBD2. The ends lost 9 bases at V and 3 bases at J; junction bases unmatched: 6. CDR1 and CDR2 from the germline V gene are MNHEY and SVGAGI. The CDR3 has 13 residues. CDR3 sequence: CASRDYRTDTQYF. As DNA, the CDR3 is TGTGCCAGTAGGGACTATAGGACAGATACGCAGTATTTT.

This clone was seen a single time. This chain joins TRBV12-3 or TRBV12-4 and TRBJ1-2; the D is unclear. The V end was cut by 6 bases, the J end by 3 bases, with 8 bases between. There are 12 residues in the CDR3. CDR3 DNA sequence: TGTGCCAGCAGCCCGGGCCACTATGGCTACACCTTC. This codes for CASSPGHYGYTF.

V and J are TRBV9 and TRBJ1-1; D unresolved. Looked up from germline, CDR1 is SGDLS and CDR2 is YYNGEE. Trimming removed 2 bases from V and 0 bases from J, with 11 bases in between. The CDR3 extends over 15 amino acids. This CDR3 is CASSVIGSMNTEAFF. CDR3 DNA sequence: TGTGCCAGCAGCGTTATAGGCTCCATGAACACTGAAGCTTTCTTT.

This sequence joins TRBV2 and TRBJ2-7, with D hard to call. The CDR3 runs to 16 residues. Germline values: CDR1 SNHLY, CDR2 FYNNEI. V gave up 1 base and J gave up 0 bases, with 13 bases separating them. The CDR3 nucleotides are TGTGCCAGCAGTGAAGAAAACCCTTCCCTCTCCTACGAGCAGTACTTC. Translating it yields CASSEENPSLSYEQYF.

This rearrangement joins TRBV6-5 to TRBJ2-5, with 9 bases aligning to TRBD2. V trimming: 4 bases; J trimming: 4 bases; junction bases outside the gene matches: 4. The germline V gene encodes CDR1 MNHEY and CDR2 SVGAGI. CDR3 length: 14 residues. The CDR3 DNA reads TGTGCCAGCAGTTTAAATAGCGGGGGAGAGACCCAGTACTTC. Its translation is CASSLNSGGETQYF.

The chain joins TRBV29-1 to TRBJ1-5, with D possibly TRBD1 on 5 matching bases. The CDR3 consists of 12 residues. Germline V gene lookup returns CDR1 SQVTM and CDR2 ANQGSEA. The V gene lost 5 bases and the J gene lost 4 bases, with 9 bases spanning the gap. The CDR3 reads CSVQGENQPQHF. CDR3 nucleotide sequence: TGCAGCGTTCAGGGCGAAAATCAGCCCCAGCATTTT.

As to this clone: Other DNA variants within this sample encode the same CDR3. The chain links TRBV3-1 (or the pseudogene TRBV3-2) to TRBJ2-7; D is uncertain. Germline loops: CDR1 LGHDT, CDR2 YNNKEL (reference sequence). The CDR3 is 14 residues long. Trimming removed 0 bases at V and 0 bases at J, with 6 bases between. The CDR3 sequence: CASSQEGSSYEQYF. CDR3 sequence (DNA): TGTGCCAGCAGCCAAGAGGGCTCCTCCTACGAGCAGTACTTC.

The chain is built from TRBV3-1 (or the pseudogene TRBV3-2) and TRBJ2-1; D ambiguous. This CDR3 has 15 amino acids. CDR1 and CDR2 (germline): LGHDT, YNNKEL (reference sequence). The V and J ends lost 0 bases and 7 bases respectively, with 13 bases between them. CDR3 coding DNA: TGTGCCAGCAGCCAAGATCGAGGTAGCTGGAATGAGCAGTTCTTC. It is translated as CASSQDRGSWNEQFF.

The rearrangement links TRBV7-9 to TRBJ1-4; 7 bases are a match to TRBD1. Germline CDR1 is SEHNR and CDR2 is FQNEAQ (reference sequence). The CDR3 loop spans 15 amino acids. The J segment lost 5 bases and the V segment lost 5 bases, leaving 8 bases of the junction unmatched. The CDR3 DNA reads TGTGCCAGCAGCCAGGGGACAGCGGCAAATGAAAAACTGTTTTTT. Amino acid sequence: CASSQGTAANEKLFF.

The rearrangement links TRBV6-6 to TRBJ2-3; a weak D match, TRBD2 (7 bases). Deletions cut 7 bases from V and 4 bases from J, with 15 bases between. The CDR3 has 14 amino acids. Germline V gene lookup returns CDR1 MNHNY and CDR2 SVGAGI (reference sequence). CDR3 protein: CASKREGGSDTQYF. The CDR3 region has the DNA TGTGCCAGCAAACGAGAGGGGGGGTCAGATACGCAGTATTTT.

The chain employs TRBV9 and TRBJ2-2; 9 bases match TRBD1. V lost 0 bases and J lost 4; bases outside the gene matches: 4. Germline CDR1 and CDR2: SGDLS and YYNGEE. CDR3 length: 16 residues. The CDR3 nucleotides are TGTGCCAGCAGCGTAGCACAGGGGGCATCCACCGGGGAGCTGTTTTTT. Its translation: CASSVAQGASTGELFF.

This sequence joins TRBV5-1 and TRBJ1-2; 9 positions agree with TRBD1. Germline V CDR1 and CDR2: SGHRS, YFSETQ. The CDR3 runs 16 residues. The J segment lost 5 bases and the V segment lost 5 bases, leaving 13 bases of the junction unmatched. The CDR3 DNA follows: TGCGCCAGCAGATCGGACAGGGGCCCCGTTAGGTATGGCTACACCTTC. Protein product: CASRSDRGPVRYGYTF.

V and J are TRBV5-8 and TRBJ2-7; 9 nucleotides agree with TRBD2. Germline CDR1 is SGHTS and CDR2 is YDEGEE. The CDR3 runs to 15 residues. The V and J ends lost 4 bases and 2 bases, in that order; junction bases with no gene match: 7. The CDR3 sequence is CASSPIAGVTYEQYF. Written as DNA, the CDR3 is TGTGCCAGCAGCCCCATAGCGGGGGTGACCTACGAGCAGTACTTC.

The rearrangement joins TRBV19 to TRBJ1-5, with 7 positions matching TRBD1. Germline CDR1 and CDR2: LNHDA and SQIVND (reference sequence). CDR3 size: 14 residues. Trimming at V came to 7 bases and at J to 6 bases, leaving 9 bases not matched to a gene. CDR3 loop: CASTPTQGIQPQHF. In nucleotides, the CDR3 is TGTGCCAGTACTCCAACACAGGGGATTCAGCCCCAGCATTTT.

The V gene is TRBV10-3, the J gene TRBJ2-7; the D gene could be TRBD1 or TRBD2 (6 bases each). V dropped 4 bases and J dropped 4 bases, with 20 bases sitting between them. The CDR3 runs 16 residues. The germline CDR1 and CDR2 sequences are ENHRY and SYGVKD. CDR3 DNA: TGTGCCATCAGTGGGGGGACCGCAAAAGGGGGGTACGAGCAGTACTTC. Translation: CAISGGTAKGGYEQYF.

The gene calls are TRBV18 and TRBJ1-1; unclear D gene. CDR1 KGHSH and CDR2 LQKENI come from the germline V gene. The CDR3 loop spans 12 amino acids. Trimming removed 2 bases from V and 1 base from J, with 2 bases in between. The CDR3 spells CASSPGNTEAFF. As DNA, the CDR3 is TGTGCCAGCTCACCAGGGAACACTGAAGCTTTCTTT.

CDR3 amino acids: CASTSGTDTQYF. CDR3 DNA sequence: TGCGCCAGCACCTCTGGCACAGATACGCAGTATTTT. The chain joins TRBV5-1 to TRBJ2-3; no firm D call. The CDR3 sequence is 12 residues long. Per germline, CDR1 SGHRS and CDR2 YFSETQ. V lost 6 bases to trimming and J lost 1 base, with 6 bases between them.